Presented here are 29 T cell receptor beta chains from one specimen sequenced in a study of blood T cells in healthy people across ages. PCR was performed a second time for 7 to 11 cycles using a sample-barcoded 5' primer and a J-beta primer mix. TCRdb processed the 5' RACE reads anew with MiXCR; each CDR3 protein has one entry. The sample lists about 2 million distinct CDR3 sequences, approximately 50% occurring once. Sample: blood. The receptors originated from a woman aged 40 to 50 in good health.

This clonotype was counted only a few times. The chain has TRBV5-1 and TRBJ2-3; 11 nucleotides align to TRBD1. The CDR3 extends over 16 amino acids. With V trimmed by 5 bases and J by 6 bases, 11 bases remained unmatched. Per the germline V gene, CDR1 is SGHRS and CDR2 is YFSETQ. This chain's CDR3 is CASSYSGTGGTDTQYF. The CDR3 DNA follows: TGCGCCAGCAGTTATTCCGGGACAGGGGGAACGGATACGCAGTATTTT.

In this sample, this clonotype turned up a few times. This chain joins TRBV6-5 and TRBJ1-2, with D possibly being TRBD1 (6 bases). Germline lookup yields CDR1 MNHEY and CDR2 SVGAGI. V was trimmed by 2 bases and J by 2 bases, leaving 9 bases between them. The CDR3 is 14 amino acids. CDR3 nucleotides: TGTGCCAGCAGTTACCGGGACACCAACTATGGCTACACCTTC. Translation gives CASSYRDTNYGYTF.

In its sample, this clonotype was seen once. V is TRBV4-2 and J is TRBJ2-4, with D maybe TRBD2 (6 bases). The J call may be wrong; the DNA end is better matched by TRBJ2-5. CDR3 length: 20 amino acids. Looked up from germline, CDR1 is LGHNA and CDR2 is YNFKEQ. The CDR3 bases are TGTGCCAGCAGCCAGATTGCCCCCGGAGCACCGACTAGTTTCCAAGAGACCCAGTACTTC. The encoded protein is CASSQIAPGAPTSFQETQYF.

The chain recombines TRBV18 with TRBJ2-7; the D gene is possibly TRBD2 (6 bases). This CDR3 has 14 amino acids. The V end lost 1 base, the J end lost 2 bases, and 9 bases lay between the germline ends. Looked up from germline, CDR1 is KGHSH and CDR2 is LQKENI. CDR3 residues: CASSPRRDAYEQYF. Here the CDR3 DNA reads TGTGCCAGCTCACCACGGCGGGACGCCTACGAGCAGTACTTC.

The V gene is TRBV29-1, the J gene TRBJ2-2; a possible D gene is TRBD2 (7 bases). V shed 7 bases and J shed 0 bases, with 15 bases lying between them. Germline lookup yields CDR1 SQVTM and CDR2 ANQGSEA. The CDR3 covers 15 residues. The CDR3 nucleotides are TGCAGCGCTGGGAGGGGGGAGACGAACACCGGGGAGCTGTTTTTT. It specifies CSAGRGETNTGELFF.

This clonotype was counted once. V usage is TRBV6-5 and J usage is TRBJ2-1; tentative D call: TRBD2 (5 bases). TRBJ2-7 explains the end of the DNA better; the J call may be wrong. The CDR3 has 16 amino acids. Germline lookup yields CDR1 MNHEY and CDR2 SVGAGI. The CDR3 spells CASSYSEESSYNEQYF. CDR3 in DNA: TGTGCCAGCAGTTACTCGGAGGAGAGCTCCTACAATGAGCAGTACTTC.

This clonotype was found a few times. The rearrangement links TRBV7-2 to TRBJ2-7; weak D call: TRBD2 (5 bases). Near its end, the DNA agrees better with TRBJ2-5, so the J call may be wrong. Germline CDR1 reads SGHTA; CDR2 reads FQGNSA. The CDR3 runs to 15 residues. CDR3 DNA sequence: TGTGCCAGCAGCTACTCGAGGGCCACACAAGAGACCCAGTACTTC. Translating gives CASSYSRATQETQYF.

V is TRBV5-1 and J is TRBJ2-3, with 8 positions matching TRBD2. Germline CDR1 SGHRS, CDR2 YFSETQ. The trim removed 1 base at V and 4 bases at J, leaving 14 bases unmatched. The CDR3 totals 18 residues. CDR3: CASSLWASSGGPADTQYF. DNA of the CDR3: TGCGCCAGCAGCTTGTGGGCCTCTTCGGGGGGGCCCGCAGATACGCAGTATTTT.

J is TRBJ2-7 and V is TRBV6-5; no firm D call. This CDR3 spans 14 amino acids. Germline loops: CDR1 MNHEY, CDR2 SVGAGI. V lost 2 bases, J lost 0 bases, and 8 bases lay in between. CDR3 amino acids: CASSYDTSSYEQYF. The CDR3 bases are TGTGCCAGCAGTTACGACACGAGCTCCTACGAGCAGTACTTC.

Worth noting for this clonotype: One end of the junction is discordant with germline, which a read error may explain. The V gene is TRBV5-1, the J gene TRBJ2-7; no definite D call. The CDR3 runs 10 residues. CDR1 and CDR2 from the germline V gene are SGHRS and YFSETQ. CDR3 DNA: TGTGCCAGCAGTTCGGGCGAGCAGTACTTC. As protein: CASSSGEQYF.

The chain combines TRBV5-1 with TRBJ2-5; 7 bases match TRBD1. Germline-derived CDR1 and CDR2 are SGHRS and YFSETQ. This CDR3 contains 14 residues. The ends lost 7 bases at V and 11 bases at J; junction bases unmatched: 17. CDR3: CASGYSGQNNEQYF. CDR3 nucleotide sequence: TGCGCCAGCGGATATTCGGGACAGAACAATGAGCAGTACTTC. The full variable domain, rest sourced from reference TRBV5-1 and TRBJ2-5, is KAGVTQTPRYLIKTRGQQVTLSCSPISGHRSVSWYQQTPGQGLQFLFEYFSETQRNKGNFPGRFSGRQFSNSRSEMNVSTLELGDSALYLCASGYSGQNNEQYFGPGTRLLVL.

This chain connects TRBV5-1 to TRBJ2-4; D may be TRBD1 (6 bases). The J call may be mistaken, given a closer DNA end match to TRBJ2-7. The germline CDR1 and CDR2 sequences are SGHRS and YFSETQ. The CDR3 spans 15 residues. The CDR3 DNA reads TGCGCCAGCAGCTTGGCGCGCAGGGGAGCCTACGAGCAGTACTTC. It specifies CASSLARRGAYEQYF.

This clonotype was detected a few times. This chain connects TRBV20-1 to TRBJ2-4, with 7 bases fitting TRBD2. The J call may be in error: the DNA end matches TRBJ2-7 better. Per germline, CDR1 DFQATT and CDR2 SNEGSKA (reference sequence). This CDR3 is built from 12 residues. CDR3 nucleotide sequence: TGCAGTGCTAGGAGGGACTACTACGAGCAGTACTTC. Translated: CSARRDYYEQYF.

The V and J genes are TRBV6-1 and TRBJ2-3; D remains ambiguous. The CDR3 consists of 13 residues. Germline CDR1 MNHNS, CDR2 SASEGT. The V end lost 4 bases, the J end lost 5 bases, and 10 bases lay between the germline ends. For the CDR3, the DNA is TGTGCCAGCAGTGTACACAGCCTAGATACGCAGTATTTT. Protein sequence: CASSVHSLDTQYF.

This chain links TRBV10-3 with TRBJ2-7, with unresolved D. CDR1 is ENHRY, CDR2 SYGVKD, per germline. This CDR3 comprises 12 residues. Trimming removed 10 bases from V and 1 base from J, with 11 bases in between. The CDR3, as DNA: TGTGCCAACGCGGCGGTATCCTACGAGCAGTACTTC. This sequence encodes CANAAVSYEQYF.

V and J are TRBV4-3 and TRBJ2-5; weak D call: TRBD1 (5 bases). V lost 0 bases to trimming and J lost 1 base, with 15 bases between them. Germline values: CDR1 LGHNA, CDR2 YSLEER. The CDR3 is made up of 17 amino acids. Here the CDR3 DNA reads TGCGCCAGCAGCCAAGATCTCGCCCAGGGTACCCAAGAGACCCAGTACTTC. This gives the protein CASSQDLAQGTQETQYF.

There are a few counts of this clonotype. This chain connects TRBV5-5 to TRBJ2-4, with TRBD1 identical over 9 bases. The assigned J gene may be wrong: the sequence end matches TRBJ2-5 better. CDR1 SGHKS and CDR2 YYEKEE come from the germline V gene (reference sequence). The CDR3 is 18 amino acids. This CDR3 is CASSTRTPVRTGEETQYF. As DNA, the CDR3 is TGTGCCAGCAGCACACGAACCCCCGTTCGGACAGGGGAAGAGACCCAGTACTTC.

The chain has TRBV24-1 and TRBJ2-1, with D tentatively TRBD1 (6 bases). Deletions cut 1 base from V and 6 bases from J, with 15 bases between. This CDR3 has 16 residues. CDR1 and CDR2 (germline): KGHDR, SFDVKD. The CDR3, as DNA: TGTGCCACCAGTGATTTAGGCAGGGGAACCTTCAATGAGCAGTTCTTC. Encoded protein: CATSDLGRGTFNEQFF.

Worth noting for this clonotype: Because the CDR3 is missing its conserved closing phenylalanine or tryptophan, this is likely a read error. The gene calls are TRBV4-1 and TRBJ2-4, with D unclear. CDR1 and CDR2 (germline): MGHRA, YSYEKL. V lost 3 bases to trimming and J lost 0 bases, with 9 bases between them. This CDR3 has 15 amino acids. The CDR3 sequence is CASSHTELAKNIQYL. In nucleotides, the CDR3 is TGCGCCAGCAGCCACACCGAACTAGCCAAAAACATTCAGTACTTA.

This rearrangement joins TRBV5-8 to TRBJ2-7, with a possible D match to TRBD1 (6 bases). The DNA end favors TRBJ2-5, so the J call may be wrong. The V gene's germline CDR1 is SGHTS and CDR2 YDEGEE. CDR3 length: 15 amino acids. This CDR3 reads CASSSFWTVGETQYF. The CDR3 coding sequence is TGTGCCAGCAGCTCGTTTTGGACAGTAGGAGAGACCCAGTACTTC.

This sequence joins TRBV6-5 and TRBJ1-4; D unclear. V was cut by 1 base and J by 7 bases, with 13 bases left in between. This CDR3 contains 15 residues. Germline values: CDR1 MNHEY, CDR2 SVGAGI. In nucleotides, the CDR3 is TGTGCCAGCAGTTACTTGAGCAGACTAGGTGAAAAACTGTTTTTT. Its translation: CASSYLSRLGEKLFF.

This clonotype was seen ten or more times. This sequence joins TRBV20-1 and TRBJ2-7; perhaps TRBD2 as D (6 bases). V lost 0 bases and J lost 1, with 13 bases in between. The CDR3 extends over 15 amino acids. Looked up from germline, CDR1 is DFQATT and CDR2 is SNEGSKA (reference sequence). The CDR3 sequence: CSARDLAGSSYEQYF. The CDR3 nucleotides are TGCAGTGCTAGAGATCTGGCGGGGTCATCCTACGAGCAGTACTTC.

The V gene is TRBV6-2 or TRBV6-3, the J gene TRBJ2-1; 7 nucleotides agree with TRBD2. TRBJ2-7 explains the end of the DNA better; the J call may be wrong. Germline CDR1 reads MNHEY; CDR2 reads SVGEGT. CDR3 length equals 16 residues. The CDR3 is CASRSLVGGSYNEQYF. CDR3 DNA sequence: TGTGCCAGCAGATCTCTGGTGGGGGGGTCCTACAATGAGCAGTACTTC.

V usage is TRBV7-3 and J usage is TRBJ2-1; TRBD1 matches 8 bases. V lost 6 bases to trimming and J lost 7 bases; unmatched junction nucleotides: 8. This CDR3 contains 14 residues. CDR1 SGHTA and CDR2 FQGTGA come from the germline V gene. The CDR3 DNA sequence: TGTGCCAGCAGTCGTGATAGGACAGGGAATGAGCAGTTCTTC. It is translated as CASSRDRTGNEQFF. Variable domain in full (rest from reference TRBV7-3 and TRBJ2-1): GAGVSQTPSNKVTEKGKYVELRCDPISGHTALYWYRQSLGQGPEFLIYFQGTGAADDSGLPNDRFFAVRPEGSVSTLKIQRTERGDSAVYLCASSRDRTGNEQFFGPGTRLTVL.

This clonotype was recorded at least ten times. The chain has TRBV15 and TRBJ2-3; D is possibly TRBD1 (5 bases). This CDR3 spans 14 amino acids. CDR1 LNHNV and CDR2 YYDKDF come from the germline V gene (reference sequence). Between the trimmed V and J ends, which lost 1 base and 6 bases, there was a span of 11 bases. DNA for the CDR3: TGTGCCACCAGCAGAGTCAGGGCATCGGATACGCAGTATTTT. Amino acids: CATSRVRASDTQYF.

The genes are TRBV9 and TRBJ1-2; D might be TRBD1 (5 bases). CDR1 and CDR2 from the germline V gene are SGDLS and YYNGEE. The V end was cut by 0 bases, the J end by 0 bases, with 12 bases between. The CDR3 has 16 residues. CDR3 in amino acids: CASSVATGLPNYGYTF. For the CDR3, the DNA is TGTGCCAGCAGCGTAGCTACAGGATTACCTAACTATGGCTACACCTTC.

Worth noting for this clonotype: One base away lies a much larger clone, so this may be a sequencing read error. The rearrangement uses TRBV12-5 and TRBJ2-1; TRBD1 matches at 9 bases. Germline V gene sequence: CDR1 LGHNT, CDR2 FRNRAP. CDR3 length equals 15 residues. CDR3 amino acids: CGSGLGGDRVNEQFF. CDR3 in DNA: TGTGGTAGTGGTTTGGGAGGGGACAGGGTTAATGAGCAGTTCTTC.

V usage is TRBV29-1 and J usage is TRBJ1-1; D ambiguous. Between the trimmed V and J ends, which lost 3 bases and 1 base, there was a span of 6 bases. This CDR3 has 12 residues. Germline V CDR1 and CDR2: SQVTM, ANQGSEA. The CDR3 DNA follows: TGCAGCGTTGAGATAGCGAACACTGAAGCTTTCTTT. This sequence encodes CSVEIANTEAFF.

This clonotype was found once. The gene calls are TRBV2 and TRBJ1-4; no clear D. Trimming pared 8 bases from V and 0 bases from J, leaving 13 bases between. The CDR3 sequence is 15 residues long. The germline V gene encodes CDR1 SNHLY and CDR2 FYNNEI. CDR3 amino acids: CASQVRGATNEKLFF. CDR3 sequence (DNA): TGTGCCAGCCAAGTGCGAGGAGCAACTAATGAAAAACTGTTTTTT.